The 9 T cell receptor beta chains in this list originate from one sample, sequenced in a study of CD8+ T cells in alopecia areata. cDNA reverse transcribed from extracted RNA served as the sequencing template. TCRdb keeps only in-frame clones here, not all; method: immunoSEQ multiplex PCR. The repertoire holds 150,000 to 200,000 clones, with approximately 60% as singletons. The sequencing input was CD4+ T cells sorted from blood. These receptors were collected from a human donor in good health.

This chain connects TRBV2 to TRBJ2-5; either TRBD1 or TRBD2 may supply D (6 bases each). Trimming took off 7 bases at V and 1 base at J, with 16 bases between the two ends. CDR1 and CDR2 from the germline V gene are SNHLY and FYNNEI. The CDR3 is made up of 15 amino acids. The CDR3 nucleotides are TGTGCCAGCACCGGAAGTGGAGGGGGCCAAGAGACCCAGTACTTC. Translation gives CASTGSGGGQETQYF.

The rearrangement links TRBV19 to TRBJ2-1; 11 bases map to TRBD2. The germline gives CDR1 LNHDA, CDR2 SQIVND (reference sequence). This CDR3 has 12 amino acids. With 1 base clipped from V and 15 bases from J, the junction kept 2 bases outside the gene matches. CDR3 in DNA: TGTGCCAGTAGTATAGCTAGCGGGAGGCCGTTCTTC. It translates to CASSIASGRPFF.

The DNA of the CDR3 is TGTGCCTGGAGTGTAAGGACAACCTATGGCTACACCTTC. It codes for CAWSVRTTYGYTF. The chain links TRBV30 to TRBJ1-2; D might be TRBD1 (5 bases). Germline V lookup: CDR1 GTSNPN, CDR2 SVGIG (reference sequence). CDR3 length equals 13 residues. Deletions cut 0 bases from V and 4 bases from J, with 9 bases between.

The chain has TRBV30 and TRBJ1-4; D might be TRBD1 (5 bases). The CDR3 is made up of 13 amino acids. Between the trimmed V and J ends, which lost 3 bases and 8 bases, there was a span of 13 bases. CDR1 GTSNPN and CDR2 SVGIG come from the germline V gene (reference sequence). CDR3 nucleotide sequence: TGTGCCTGGAGCCGCAGGGAGTCGGAAAAACTGTTTTTT. Translation: CAWSRRESEKLFF.

The V gene is TRBV18, the J gene TRBJ2-3; D not certain. CDR1 KGHSH and CDR2 LQKENI come from the germline V gene. The CDR3 is 14 residues long. V was trimmed by 0 bases and J by 4 bases, leaving 8 bases between them. The CDR3 coding sequence is TGTGCCAGCTCACCACCCCGGAGTCCAGATACGCAGTATTTT. Amino acids: CASSPPRSPDTQYF.

The V and J genes are TRBV6-1 and TRBJ2-7, with D possibly matching TRBD2 (5 bases). Germline V gene data show CDR1 as MNHNS and CDR2 as SASEGT. V was shortened by 1 base and J by 0 bases, with 10 bases between the two germline ends. The CDR3 totals 15 residues. The CDR3 spells CASSEEIGISYEQYF. As DNA, the CDR3 is TGTGCCAGCAGTGAAGAGATCGGGATCTCCTACGAGCAGTACTTC.

In this sample, this clone turned up a few times. The chain carries TRBV10-2 and TRBJ2-1, with D perhaps given as TRBD1 or TRBD2 (6 bases each). This CDR3 has 13 amino acids. V was trimmed by 8 bases and J by 1 base, leaving 9 bases between them. Germline V gene lookup returns CDR1 WSHSY and CDR2 SAAADI. CDR3 region: CASRGRSYNEQFF. The CDR3 DNA reads TGCGCCAGCCGGGGGCGGTCCTACAATGAGCAGTTCTTC.

This CDR3 is CATSIGRAGGDYEQYF. The CDR3 DNA reads TGTGCCACCAGCATCGGTCGAGCGGGAGGGGACTACGAGCAGTACTTC. The chain couples TRBV15 to TRBJ2-7; 10 bases map to TRBD2. The CDR3 totals 16 residues. Germline values: CDR1 LNHNV, CDR2 YYDKDF (reference sequence). The V and J ends lost 4 bases and 3 bases, in that order; junction bases with no gene match: 9.

This chain uses TRBV9 with TRBJ2-1; perhaps TRBD2 as D (5 bases). The CDR3 runs 12 residues. Germline assignment: CDR1 SGDLS and CDR2 YYNGEE. V lost 0 bases, J lost 9 bases, and 7 bases lay in between. In DNA, the CDR3 is TGTGCCAGCAGCGTAGGGGGAGTTGAGCAGTTCTTC. Translation: CASSVGGVEQFF.